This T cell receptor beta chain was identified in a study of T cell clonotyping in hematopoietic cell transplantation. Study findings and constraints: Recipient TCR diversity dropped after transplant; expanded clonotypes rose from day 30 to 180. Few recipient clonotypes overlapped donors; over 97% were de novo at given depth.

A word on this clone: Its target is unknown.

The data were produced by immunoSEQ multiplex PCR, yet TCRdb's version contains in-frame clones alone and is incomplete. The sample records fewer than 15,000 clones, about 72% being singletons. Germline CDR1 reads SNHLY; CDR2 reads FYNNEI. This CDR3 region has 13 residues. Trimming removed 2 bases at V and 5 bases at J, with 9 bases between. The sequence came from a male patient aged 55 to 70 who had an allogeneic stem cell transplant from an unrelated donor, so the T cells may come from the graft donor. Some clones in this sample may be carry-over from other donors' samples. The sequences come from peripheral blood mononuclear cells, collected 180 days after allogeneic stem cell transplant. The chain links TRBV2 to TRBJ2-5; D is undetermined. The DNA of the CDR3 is TGTGCCAGCAGTGAATACAGAATGGAGACCCAGTACTTC. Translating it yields CASSEYRMETQYF.